There are a few counts of the clone carrying this TCR beta chain. Its antigen is currently unknown. Each CDR3 protein is one row after TCRdb ran MiXCR on the 5' RACE reads. Of tens of thousands of distinct CDR3 sequences listed, nearly 10% are singletons. This entry is derived from a study of early T cells in non-severe SARS-CoV-2 infection. Study-level findings and limits: Using VDJdb, the matching emphasized anti-spike CD8 responses while missing private and CD4 specificities.

This CDR3 has 13 residues. Per germline, CDR1 ENHRY and CDR2 SYGVKD. Trimming removed 0 bases from V and 11 bases from J; junction bases left unmatched: 3. The material sequenced was whole blood. The rearrangement uses TRBV10-3 and TRBJ2-3; TRBD2 agrees at 9 bases. The origin of this receptor is an adult who was a healthcare worker with PCR-confirmed SARS-CoV-2 infection or an uninfected control (not recorded which). In DNA, the CDR3 is TGTGCCATCAGTGAGTCAGGCGGGGGGGTGCAGTATTTT. Translation gives CAISESGGGVQYF.